The source of this T cell receptor (beta chain) is a study of T cells in tuberculosis (dated by TCRdb to the late 2010s). Study-wide context: To characterize T cells specific for the mycobacterial lipid antigen glucose monomycolate (GMM), the study used CD1B tetramers together with high-throughput TCR immunosequencing. IGRA-negative adolescents, IGRA-positive adolescents with latent tuberculosis and adults with active tuberculosis, roughly ten per group, were compared in a South African clinical cohort. Summary of the overall study and its limitations: Using GEM motif frequencies, a classifier achieved about 63% accuracy, whereas a classifier built on the diverse GMM-specific repertoire got to approximately 90% accuracy (AUROC around 0.9). The smaller NN-distances in active tuberculosis patients were driven in part by shorter CDR3-alpha lengths, while the difference seen for TCR-beta was not statistically significant. Compared with IGRA-negative controls, TCR-alpha repertoires from active tuberculosis had smaller mean NN-distances to GMM-specific TCRs, which suggests clonal expansion of these TCRs. Which clinical samples got chosen depended on the availability of cryopreserved specimens, and the active tuberculosis cases were adults, whereas the controls were adolescents.

Regarding this clone: No cognate antigen has been identified for it. No per-base quality is available; no much larger clone lies one base away.

The immunoSEQ multiplex PCR assay was used to generate TCR libraries, with TCR-beta and/or TCR-alpha/delta assays applied to each sample. The Illumina high-throughput platform was used to sequence the amplified TCR libraries. The original pipeline was this. Clustering and dimensionality reduction were performed using pairwise TCRdist distances among GMM-specific receptors from ex vivo sorted or in vitro expanded T cells. Each clinical repertoire was scored by mean NN-distance, the average TCRdist to the nearest 10% of tetramer-positive reference sequences. To compute GEM TCR motif frequency, the fraction of unique TCRs matching known GEM sequences by V/J usage and CDR3 length was calculated. Active tuberculosis was classified by linear discriminant analysis with leave-one-out cross-validation, implemented in scikit-learn. Held by TCRdb, this immuneACCESS table contains in-frame sequences only and omits some clones. Under half of the omission traces to an unresolved V gene where checked; the cause of the rest is unknown. V and J calls and clone size come straight from that table; D and trimming were deduced from the DNA. Across this sample there are 30,000 to 35,000 clones, with roughly 90% seen only once. The ten largest clonotypes hold roughly 2% of the sample.

Spanning cysteine to phenylalanine, the CDR3 consists of 14 amino acids. Kept here is only the CDR3 DNA, which spans 42 bases and is read in frame from base 1. At study entry, a tuberculin skin test and the QuantiFERON-TB GOLD In-Tube IGRA were used to screen adolescents for latent tuberculosis infection. Immunosequencing of unsorted cryopreserved PBMC covered, on average, approximately 100,000 T cells per clinical donor. Eleven high schools in the Worcester region of the Western Cape, South Africa, served as enrollment sites for adolescents aged 12 to 18 years. Around ten M. tuberculosis-infected adolescents and about 10 uninfected adolescents, matched for age and sex, were selected. PBMC from adolescents were isolated by density centrifugation from freshly drawn heparinized blood and were then cryopreserved.

The receptor comes from a donor between 10 and 29 years old with latent tuberculosis or without tuberculosis infection. The chain employs TRBV1 and TRBJ2-3; the table's D gene call, TRBD2, was not cross checked with the DNA. TRBV1 is labeled a pseudogene. The sequencing input was PBMCs. In nucleotide form, the sequence is TGCACCAGCAGCCACCCGTCCGGGACTCCATCCCAGTATTTT. This codes for CTSSHPSGTPSQYF.